This T cell receptor (beta chain) emerged from a study of cytomegalovirus exposure and HLA in healthy donors. Germline loops: CDR1 LNHNV, CDR2 YYDKDF (reference sequence). The CDR3 totals 14 residues. Trimming took off 2 bases at V and 6 bases at J, with 10 bases between the two ends. Study-wide results and limits: Among the CMV-associated chains, a few were confirmed in vitro as specific for CMV antigens.

Concerning this clone: Its antigen is currently unknown.

Primers for the PCR totalled 60 Vbeta and 13 Jbeta. Study processing details: Later, an analysis found roughly 80 million unique TCR beta chains, and roughly 10 million of these were shared. This table comes from immunoSEQ multiplex PCR, and its TCRdb copy is limited to in-frame clones, with some not included. D and trimming were read from the DNA, whereas the V and J calls and clone size are those reported in that table. This repertoire shows about 200,000 clones, 70% to 80% found once; its top ten account for roughly 0.22%. This chain connects TRBV15 to TRBJ2-2, with a weak D call TRBD1 (6 bases). This clonotype was obtained from a girl aged 2-10 years in good health and CMV-seronegative. The sequenced material came from PBMCs. Here the CDR3 reads CATSRRQESGELFF. CDR3 nucleotides: TGTGCCACCAGCAGACGACAGGAATCCGGGGAGCTGTTTTTT.